The rows below give T cell receptor beta chains drawn from one sample of a study of T-cell reconstitution after alpha-beta-depleted transplantation in children. TCRdb re-called the PCR reads through MiXCR, storing one row per CDR3 protein. The sample consists of about 500,000 distinct CDR3 sequences, about an eighth of them appearing once. This specimen was PBMCs, mostly from graft donor cells, taken 180 days after TCRalphabeta/CD19-depleted stem cell transplant. The receptors come from a female patient aged 2-9 years who had a stem cell transplant for aplastic anemia, so the T cells may come from the graft donor. Both conserved end residues are part of each CDR3.

j_call v_call cdr3_aa
TRBJ2-1 TRBV11-3 CASSFTDPHEQFF
TRBJ2-3 TRBV12-3/TRBV12-4 CASRLNREGTDTQYF
TRBJ2-7 TRBV5-1 CASSLFPGLPYEQYF
TRBJ2-1 TRBV20-1 CSATTTSGGYNEQFF
TRBJ2-5 TRBV7-9 CASSSPPDLETQYF
TRBJ2-1 TRBV5-1 CASSLRDRRNEQFF
TRBJ2-1 TRBV6-5 CASSYPGGGNSYNEQFF
TRBJ2-1 TRBV15 CATRAGLAGENEQFF
TRBJ1-2 TRBV7-2 CASSYRTGGLYGYTF
TRBJ1-5 TRBV6-1 CASSPQVGGQPQHF
TRBJ2-5 TRBV4-3 CASSQDWGQETQYF
TRBJ2-7 TRBV10-3 CAINGGLDEQYF
TRBJ1-1 TRBV7-8 CASSPYRILQGGPEAFF
TRBJ2-1 TRBV4-1 CASSQDPPDRQFF
TRBJ2-1 TRBV6-5 CASSYGGLAVYNEQFF
TRBJ2-5 TRBV18 CASSSGLQETQYF
TRBJ2-1 TRBV7-8 CASSLWKTSGGGEQFF
TRBJ1-2 TRBV7-2 CASSLMRDGYTF
TRBJ2-7 TRBV3-1 CASSPDGHFFVSTGDSYEQYF
TRBJ1-5 TRBV7-8 CASSLDRNQPQHF
TRBJ2-5 TRBV20-1 CSASGVPHQETQYF
TRBJ2-3 TRBV27 CASSFFGRFSGRFTDTQYF
TRBJ2-1 TRBV20-1 CSADQAHSYNEQFF
TRBJ1-1 TRBV5-1 CVYPEPINTEAFF
TRBJ1-4 TRBV4-1 CASSQSSVATNEKLFF
TRBJ1-2 TRBV5-1 CASSWGREGYTF
TRBJ1-5 TRBV7-2 CASSLWTGGGGQPQHF
TRBJ2-7 TRBV5-5 CASSLSGAAYEQYF
TRBJ2-3 TRBV7-9 CASRLRPDTQYF
TRBJ1-5 TRBV28 CASSKGGSNQPQHF
TRBJ2-3 TRBV15 CASRETDTQYF
TRBJ2-1 TRBV5-1 CASRGSNEQFF
TRBJ1-2 TRBV29-1 CSVGWDSYGYTF
TRBJ1-1 TRBV12-3/TRBV12-4 CASSLRVKNTEAFF
TRBJ1-2 TRBV29-1 CSARINYGYTF
TRBJ2-3 TRBV28 CASSLYSRPDTQYF
TRBJ2-3 TRBV15 CATGDFTDTQYF
TRBJ1-6 TRBV6-1 CASSRDRGNNSPLHF
TRBJ2-3 TRBV11-3 CASSLDHMDTQYF
TRBJ2-1 TRBV11-1 CASSLRDRMLASGDNEQFF
TRBJ1-4 TRBV29-1 CSVRRGSSALNEKLFF
TRBJ2-1 TRBV14 CASSQLPRTGKRSEQFF
TRBJ1-2 TRBV10-3 CAINGDSLNYGYTF
TRBJ2-7 TRBV5-8 CASSPGTGVDEQYF
TRBJ1-5 TRBV12-3/TRBV12-4 CASSRTPSANQPQHF
TRBJ1-1 TRBV12-3/TRBV12-4 CASSPRANTEAFF
TRBJ2-2 TRBV4-3 CASSQVRGRGELFF
TRBJ2-1 TRBV28 CASSFPAGGFSNEQFF
TRBJ2-5 TRBV5-1 CASSGGPEETQYF
TRBJ2-5 TRBV29-1 CSVGGPNGETQYF
TRBJ2-2 TRBV5-1 CASSFWGIGELFF
TRBJ2-1 TRBV11-2 CASSLGPGLAGGYNEQFF
TRBJ2-4 TRBV20-1 CSARVPGLHDIQYF
TRBJ2-3 TRBV7-9 CASRLAGSDTQYF
TRBJ1-1 TRBV5-6 CASSWGQALNTEAFF